This T cell receptor beta chain was observed in a study of CD4+ T cells in melanoma. The repertoire was sequenced with immunoSEQ multiplex PCR; TCRdb's copy has only in-frame clones and lacks some. The sample yields tens of thousands of clones, over 60% seen once. This CDR3 has 13 amino acids. V gave up 6 bases and J gave up 8 bases, with 16 bases separating them. Per the germline V gene, CDR1 is MDHEN and CDR2 is SYDVKM. Sequenced material: tumor tissue. The rearrangement uses TRBV28 and TRBJ1-2; tentatively, D is TRBD1 (6 bases). The receptor comes from a human donor with melanoma. The DNA of the CDR3 is TGTGCCAGCAGCTCGGGGGGGCGTACGGGCTACACCTTC. Protein product: CASSSGGRTGYTF.